The rows below give T cell receptor beta chains drawn from one sample of a study of T-cell memory formation after mild COVID-19. TCRdb processed the 5' RACE reads anew with MiXCR; each CDR3 protein has one entry. The table includes around 29,000 distinct CDR3 sequences, about 16% detected once. The sample comprised PBMCs or a T cell subset sorted from them (not recorded which). The source of these receptors is an adult who had mild COVID-19 (a few samples of this study predate the infection). Cell type and time point are not known. Each CDR3 is given with its conserved first and last residue. Each record gives: V gene, clone size, D gene, J gene, CDR3 DNA, CDR3 protein. A D gene is named only where the DNA matches it firmly. Clone size appears in some rows only: once, few, many, or a class for an expanded clone.

V gene: TRBV5-5
clone size: NA
D gene: NA
J gene: TRBJ1-2
CDR3 DNA: TGTGCCAGCAGCTTGGGAGGGACGAACTATGGCTACACCTTC
CDR3 protein: CASSLGGTNYGYTF

V gene: TRBV29-1
clone size: many
D gene: NA
J gene: TRBJ2-3
CDR3 DNA: TGCAGCGTTGAGAATCGGGGACGCACAGATACGCAGTATTTT
CDR3 protein: CSVENRGRTDTQYF

V gene: TRBV6-5
clone size: many
D gene: TRBD1
J gene: TRBJ2-7
CDR3 DNA: TGTGCCAGCAGACGACAGGGTTACTACGAGCAGTACTTC
CDR3 protein: CASRRQGYYEQYF

V gene: TRBV7-9
clone size: many
D gene: NA
J gene: TRBJ1-1
CDR3 DNA: TGTGCCAGCAGCTCTCTTATTCGGGAAAGACCGGGACACTGGAACACTGAAGCTTTCTTT
CDR3 protein: CASSSLIRERPGHWNTEAFF

V gene: TRBV3-1
clone size: few
D gene: NA
J gene: TRBJ1-2
CDR3 DNA: TGTGCCAGCAGCCTCGGGGAGGGGATATTGGTCGGATACACCTTC
CDR3 protein: CASSLGEGILVGYTF

V gene: TRBV11-3
clone size: many
D gene: TRBD2
J gene: TRBJ2-1
CDR3 DNA: TGTGCCAGCAGCTTAGGACTAGCGGCCTACAATGAGCAGTTCTTC
CDR3 protein: CASSLGLAAYNEQFF

V gene: TRBV7-6
clone size: few
D gene: TRBD2
J gene: TRBJ2-7
CDR3 DNA: TGTGCCAGCAGCCCCAGGACTAGCGGACTTTACGAGCAGTACTTC
CDR3 protein: CASSPRTSGLYEQYF

V gene: TRBV20-1
clone size: NA
D gene: TRBD1
J gene: TRBJ1-1
CDR3 DNA: TGCAGTGCTAGAGATCCCGACAGGGGGCTGGAGACTGAAGCTTTCTTT
CDR3 protein: CSARDPDRGLETEAFF

V gene: TRBV20-1
clone size: many
D gene: NA
J gene: TRBJ2-1
CDR3 DNA: TGCAGTGCTAGAGATAAGGCCTACAATGAGCAGTTCTTC
CDR3 protein: CSARDKAYNEQFF

V gene: TRBV25-1
clone size: many
D gene: NA
J gene: TRBJ2-2
CDR3 DNA: TGTGCCAGCACCCCAGCGAACACCGGGGAGCTGTTTTTT
CDR3 protein: CASTPANTGELFF

V gene: TRBV5-1
clone size: NA
D gene: TRBD1
J gene: TRBJ1-5
CDR3 DNA: TGCGCCAGCAGCTTGGAGGCAGGGGGTCAGCCCCAGCATTTT
CDR3 protein: CASSLEAGGQPQHF

V gene: TRBV7-9
clone size: many
D gene: NA
J gene: TRBJ2-7
CDR3 DNA: TGTGCCAGCAGCTCACCGCCGGAAGTTACCTACGAGCAGTACTTC
CDR3 protein: CASSSPPEVTYEQYF

V gene: TRBV6-5
clone size: many
D gene: NA
J gene: TRBJ1-1
CDR3 DNA: TGTGCCAGCAGTTACTACGGAGCAAAGAACACTGAAGCTTTCTTT
CDR3 protein: CASSYYGAKNTEAFF

V gene: TRBV6-6
clone size: many
D gene: NA
J gene: TRBJ1-2
CDR3 DNA: TGTGCCAGCACCAGACTCCCGGACAGACCCTATGGCTACACCTTC
CDR3 protein: CASTRLPDRPYGYTF

V gene: TRBV27
clone size: many
D gene: TRBD2
J gene: TRBJ2-2
CDR3 DNA: TGTGCCAGCAGTTTCTGGGGACTAGCGGGAGACACCGGGGAGCTGTTTTTT
CDR3 protein: CASSFWGLAGDTGELFF

V gene: TRBV4-1
clone size: many
D gene: TRBD2
J gene: TRBJ2-1
CDR3 DNA: TGCGCCAGCAGCCAACTTAGACTAGCGGTCTACAATGAGCAGTTCTTC
CDR3 protein: CASSQLRLAVYNEQFF

V gene: TRBV27
clone size: many
D gene: TRBD2
J gene: TRBJ2-7
CDR3 DNA: TGTGCCAGCAGCCAATGGGGGGGTACGCCCTACGAGCAGTACTTC
CDR3 protein: CASSQWGGTPYEQYF